These 24 T cell receptor beta chains were all obtained from the same sample, sequenced in a study of shared clonotypes between healthy human individuals. Some clones are missing from TCRdb's copy, which holds only in-frame ones; the method was immunoSEQ multiplex PCR. This table has about 2,100,000 clones, 90% to 95% appearing once. Terminally differentiated effector memory CD45RA+ cells were excluded from the naive CD8 cells, which were CD45RO-negative and positively selected for CCR7. The source material was naive CD8+ T cells from PBMCs. These receptors originate from a man aged 18 to 30 in good health. Some clones in this sample may be carry-over from other donors' samples.

V gene TRBV13 combines with J gene TRBJ2-5, with a weak D call TRBD2 (6 bases). The V and J ends lost 1 base and 5 bases respectively, with 17 bases between them. CDR3 length: 16 amino acids. The V gene's germline CDR1 is PRHDT and CDR2 FYEKMQ (reference sequence). In nucleotides, the CDR3 is TGTGCCAGCAGCTTAGAAGCGGCGGGGCCGGGGGAGACCCAGTACTTC. Its translation: CASSLEAAGPGETQYF.

The V gene is TRBV2, the J gene TRBJ1-5; 9 nucleotides agree with TRBD1. The CDR3 is 14 amino acids. V dropped 6 bases and J dropped 2; count of bases not matched to a gene: 2. Germline CDR1 SNHLY, CDR2 FYNNEI. The CDR3 region is CASRDRGGNQPQHF. In DNA form, the CDR3 reads TGTGCCAGCAGGGACAGGGGAGGCAATCAGCCCCAGCATTTT.

The chain has TRBV27 and TRBJ2-7; 12 bases are shared with TRBD2. Germline CDR1 reads MNHEY; CDR2 reads SMNVEV (reference sequence). The CDR3 loop spans 20 amino acids. J gave up 4 bases and V 1 base, and 17 bases lay outside the gene matches. For the CDR3, the DNA is TGTGCCAGCAGTTTATATCCCGGACTAGCGGGACCCTCAAGCCTATACGAGCAGTACTTC. Its protein product is CASSLYPGLAGPSSLYEQYF.

The count of this clone is one. The DNA of the CDR3 is TGTGCCAGCAGTGGGAGGGCTGGAAACACCATATATTTT. It codes for CASSGRAGNTIYF. This chain uses TRBV9 with TRBJ1-3, with D unclear. The CDR3 runs 13 residues. With 5 bases removed from V and 2 bases from J, the gap between germline ends came to 8 bases. CDR1 and CDR2 (germline): SGDLS, YYNGEE.

This chain connects TRBV7-8 to TRBJ2-3, with TRBD1 matching over 7 bases. V trimming: 5 bases; J trimming: 4 bases; junction bases outside the gene matches: 12. The CDR3 has 16 amino acids. The V gene's germline CDR1 is SGHVS and CDR2 FQNEAQ. The CDR3 DNA reads as TGTGCCAGCAGCCGTAGGGACAGTTTGAGAGCAGATACGCAGTATTTT. It yields the protein CASSRRDSLRADTQYF.

The V gene is TRBV10-3, the J gene TRBJ2-7; D might be TRBD2 (6 bases). V dropped 6 bases and J dropped 5 bases, with 20 bases sitting between them. The CDR3 length is 15 residues. Germline CDR1 and CDR2: ENHRY and SYGVKD. CDR3 sequence: CAIRAGGLSNDEQYF. The CDR3, as DNA: TGTGCCATCAGGGCCGGGGGACTCTCGAACGACGAGCAGTACTTC.

The chain joins TRBV15 to TRBJ2-7; TRBD1 matches at 10 bases. CDR1 LNHNV and CDR2 YYDKDF come from the germline V gene (reference sequence). The CDR3 length is 16 residues. V shed 5 bases and J 3 bases; nucleotides not matched to a gene: 10. CDR3 sequence: CATSQMWDRGGYEQYF. As DNA, the CDR3 is TGTGCCACCAGCCAAATGTGGGACAGGGGAGGCTACGAGCAGTACTTC.

V is TRBV28 and J is TRBJ1-4; D is unresolved. V gave up 6 bases and J gave up 7 bases, with 18 bases separating them. The CDR3 is 15 residues long. Looked up from germline, CDR1 is MDHEN and CDR2 is SYDVKM. The CDR3 sequence is CASRTPTRVGEKLFF. The CDR3 DNA sequence: TGTGCCAGCAGGACACCCACGAGGGTTGGTGAAAAACTGTTTTTT.

The chain couples TRBV27 to TRBJ1-2; no firm D call. V shed 5 bases and J shed 3 bases, with 16 bases lying between them. The CDR3 has 15 residues. In germline, CDR1 is MNHEY, CDR2 SMNVEV (reference sequence). The CDR3 spells CASSPTTSMHYGYTF. Here the CDR3 DNA reads TGTGCCAGCAGTCCCACGACCAGTATGCACTATGGCTACACCTTC.

A remark on this clone: Other nucleotide sequences in the sample specify the same CDR3. The chain carries TRBV27 and TRBJ2-7, with D hard to call. The CDR3 has 14 residues. Germline V gene sequence: CDR1 MNHEY, CDR2 SMNVEV (reference sequence). V lost 4 bases and J 0 bases, leaving 10 bases between the germline ends. The CDR3 loop is CASSSRSSSYEQYF. The CDR3 DNA sequence: TGTGCCAGCAGTTCGCGCAGTAGCTCCTACGAGCAGTACTTC.

This chain connects TRBV27 to TRBJ2-4; TRBD2 is a possible D gene (5 bases). Germline assignment: CDR1 MNHEY and CDR2 SMNVEV (reference sequence). The V end lost 5 bases, the J end lost 1 base, and 12 bases lay between the germline ends. This CDR3 is 15 amino acids long. The CDR3: CASSDLRGAKNIQYF. CDR3 nucleotides: TGTGCCAGCAGTGATCTCCGGGGTGCCAAAAACATTCAGTACTTC.

The chain uses TRBV19 and TRBJ1-1, with a weak D call TRBD1 (6 bases). V lost 6 bases, J lost 0 bases, and 14 bases lay in between. This CDR3 has 15 amino acids. CDR1 and CDR2 (germline): LNHDA, SQIVND (reference sequence). Here the CDR3 reads CASSPIQGMNTEAFF. CDR3 nucleotides: TGTGCCAGTAGCCCTATACAGGGCATGAACACTGAAGCTTTCTTT.

This clone was detected only once. V and J are TRBV12-5 and TRBJ2-5, with 8 bases fitting TRBD2. V shed 3 bases and J 4 bases; nucleotides not matched to a gene: 4. Per the germline V gene, CDR1 is LGHNT and CDR2 is FRNRAP. The CDR3 sequence is 14 residues long. CDR3 region: CASGLGLAGETQYF. The CDR3 nucleotides are TGTGCTAGTGGTTTAGGTCTAGCGGGAGAGACCCAGTACTTC.

The genes are TRBV5-4 and TRBJ2-7, with a weak D call TRBD1 (5 bases). Trimming pared 4 bases from V and 0 bases from J, leaving 14 bases between. This CDR3 has 15 amino acids. CDR1 SGHNT and CDR2 YYREEE come from the germline V gene (reference sequence). The CDR3 DNA sequence: TGTGCCAGCAGCCTAGGACAAGGCCCCTCCTACGAGCAGTACTTC. Its translation is CASSLGQGPSYEQYF.

This clone showed up just once. This chain connects TRBV7-9 to TRBJ2-1, with TRBD2 as a possible D gene (7 bases). Germline V gives CDR1 SEHNR, CDR2 FQNEAQ (reference sequence). The CDR3 is 17 amino acids. V lost 4 bases, J lost 5 bases, and 21 bases lay in between. DNA for the CDR3: TGTGCCAGCAGCTCCGCCTGGGGGGGGCTTTTCGACAATGAGCAGTTCTTC. It yields the protein CASSSAWGGLFDNEQFF.

The chain combines TRBV4-2 with TRBJ2-7; 9 bases line up with TRBD2. Germline lookup yields CDR1 LGHNA and CDR2 YNFKEQ. The CDR3 runs 17 residues. The V segment lost 0 bases and the J segment 3 bases; nucleotides outside the gene matches: 9. This chain's CDR3 is CASSQDRSGLALYEQYF. The CDR3 DNA reads TGTGCCAGCAGCCAAGACAGATCGGGACTAGCCCTCTACGAGCAGTACTTC.

V and J are TRBV27 and TRBJ2-7; 7 positions match TRBD2. CDR1 is MNHEY and CDR2 is SMNVEV in the germline V gene (reference sequence). Unmatched junction bases numbered 3, after V lost 1 base and J lost 0 bases. The CDR3 has 15 residues. This CDR3 is CASSLYPSGSYEQYF. For the CDR3, the DNA is TGTGCCAGCAGTTTATATCCTAGCGGCTCCTACGAGCAGTACTTC.

J is TRBJ2-4 and V is TRBV4-1; maybe TRBD1 (6 bases). Looked up from germline, CDR1 is MGHRA and CDR2 is YSYEKL. Trimming removed 4 bases from V and 0 bases from J, with 16 bases in between. This CDR3 has 17 amino acids. The CDR3 protein is CASSRLGTLLAKNIQYF. In nucleotides, the CDR3 is TGCGCCAGCAGCCGTCTGGGGACATTACTAGCCAAAAACATTCAGTACTTC.

This clone was detected only once. The genes are TRBV27 and TRBJ2-7; 7 nucleotides align to TRBD1. The ends lost 4 bases at V and 3 bases at J; junction bases unmatched: 9. This CDR3 contains 15 residues. Germline CDR1 and CDR2: MNHEY and SMNVEV (reference sequence). This CDR3 is CASSSRAGGFYEQYF. Written as DNA, the CDR3 is TGTGCCAGCAGTTCCCGGGCAGGGGGTTTCTACGAGCAGTACTTC.

This clone was detected a few times. This chain's CDR3 is CASSFETGGNQPQHF. The CDR3 DNA sequence: TGTGCCAGCAGTTTCGAGACAGGAGGCAATCAGCCCCAGCATTTT. The rearrangement uses TRBV28 and TRBJ1-5, with D tentatively TRBD1 (6 bases). Trimming left V 3 bases short and J 2 bases short, with 11 bases between. Per germline, CDR1 MDHEN and CDR2 SYDVKM. CDR3 length: 15 amino acids.

The genes are TRBV28 and TRBJ2-1, with 7 positions matching TRBD1. The CDR3 consists of 15 residues. With 6 bases clipped from V and 4 bases from J, the junction kept 9 bases outside the gene matches. Germline V gives CDR1 MDHEN, CDR2 SYDVKM. This CDR3 is CASSRGGPAYNEQFF. The DNA for the CDR3 is TGTGCCAGCAGCAGAGGGGGCCCCGCATACAATGAGCAGTTCTTC.

J is TRBJ2-7 and V is TRBV30; the D gene is possibly TRBD2 (5 bases). The CDR3 runs 15 residues. Germline CDR1 is GTSNPN and CDR2 is SVGIG (reference sequence). V lost 0 bases to trimming and J lost 2 bases, with 14 bases between them. Here the CDR3 DNA reads TGTGCCTGGAGTGTATGGGGTTTGGGAGCCTACGAGCAGTACTTC. Translated: CAWSVWGLGAYEQYF.

This rearrangement joins TRBV7-7 to TRBJ2-1; 9 nucleotides agree with TRBD2. CDR3 length: 15 amino acids. Germline V gene lookup returns CDR1 SSHAT and CDR2 FNYEAQ (reference sequence). J was trimmed by 5 bases and V by 5 bases; bases with no gene match: 7. The CDR3 protein is CASSRLAGSNNEQFF. CDR3 in DNA: TGTGCCAGCAGCCGTCTAGCGGGGTCGAACAATGAGCAGTTCTTC. Looking up the rest from reference TRBV7-7 and TRBJ2-1 gives the full variable domain: GAGVSQSPRYKVTKRGQDVTLRCDPISSHATLYWYQQALGQGPEFLTYFNYEAQPDKSGLPSDRFSAERPEGSISTLTIQRTEQRDSAMYRCASSRLAGSNNEQFFGPGTRLTVL.

The rearrangement uses TRBV5-4 and TRBJ2-7, with 8 bases aligning to TRBD1. This CDR3 comprises 14 residues. The V and J ends lost 4 bases and 4 bases, in that order; junction bases with no gene match: 7. Germline loops: CDR1 SGHNT, CDR2 YYREEE (reference sequence). In DNA form, the CDR3 reads TGTGCCAGCAGCACAGAGAGACAGGGGTACGAGCAGTACTTC. Translated: CASSTERQGYEQYF.